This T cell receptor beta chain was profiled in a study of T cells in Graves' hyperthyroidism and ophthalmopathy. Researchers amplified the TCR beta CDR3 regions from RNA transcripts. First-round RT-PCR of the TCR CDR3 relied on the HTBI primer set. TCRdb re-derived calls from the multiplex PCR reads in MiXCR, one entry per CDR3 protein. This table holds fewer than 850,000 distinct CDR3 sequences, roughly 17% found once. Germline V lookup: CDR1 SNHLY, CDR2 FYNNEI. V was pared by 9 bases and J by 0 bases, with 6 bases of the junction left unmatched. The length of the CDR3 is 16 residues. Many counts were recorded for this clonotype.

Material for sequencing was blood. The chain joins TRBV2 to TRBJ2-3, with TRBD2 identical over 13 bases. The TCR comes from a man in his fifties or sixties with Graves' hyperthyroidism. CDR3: CASIRLAGGSTDTQYF. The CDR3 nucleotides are TGTGCCAGTATACGACTAGCGGGAGGTAGCACAGATACGCAGTATTTT.